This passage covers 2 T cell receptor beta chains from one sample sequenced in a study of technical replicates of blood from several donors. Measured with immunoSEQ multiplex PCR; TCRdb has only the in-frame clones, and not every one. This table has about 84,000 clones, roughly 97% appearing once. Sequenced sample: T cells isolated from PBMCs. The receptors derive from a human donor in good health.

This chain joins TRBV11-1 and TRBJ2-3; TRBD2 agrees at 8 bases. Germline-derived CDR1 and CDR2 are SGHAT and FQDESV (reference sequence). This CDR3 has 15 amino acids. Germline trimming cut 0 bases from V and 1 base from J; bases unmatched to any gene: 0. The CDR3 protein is CASSLASGGTDTQYF. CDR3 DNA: TGTGCCAGCAGCTTAGCTAGCGGGGGCACAGATACGCAGTATTTT. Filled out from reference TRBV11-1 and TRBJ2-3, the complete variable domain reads EAEVAQSPRYKITEKSQAVAFWCDPISGHATLYWYRQILGQGPELLVQFQDESVVDDSQLPKDRFSAERLKGVDSTLKIQPAELGDSAMYLCASSLASGGTDTQYFGPGTRLTVL.

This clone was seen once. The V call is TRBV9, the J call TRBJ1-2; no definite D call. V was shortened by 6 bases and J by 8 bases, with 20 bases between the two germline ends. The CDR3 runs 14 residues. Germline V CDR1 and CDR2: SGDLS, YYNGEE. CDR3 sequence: CASTLSGKNLGYTF. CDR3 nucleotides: TGTGCCAGCACCCTATCGGGGAAGAACCTCGGCTACACCTTC.